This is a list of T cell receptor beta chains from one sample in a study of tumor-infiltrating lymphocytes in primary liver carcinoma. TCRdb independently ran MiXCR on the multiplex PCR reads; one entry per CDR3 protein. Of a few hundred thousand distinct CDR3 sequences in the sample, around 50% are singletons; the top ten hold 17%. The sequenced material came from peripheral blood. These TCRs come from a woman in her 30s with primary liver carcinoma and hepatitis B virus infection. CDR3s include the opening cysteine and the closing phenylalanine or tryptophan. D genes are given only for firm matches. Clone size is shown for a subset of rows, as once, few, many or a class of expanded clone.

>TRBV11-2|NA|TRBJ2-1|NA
TGTGCCAGCAGCTCCGGATGGAGGCTCAATGAGCAGTTCTTC
CASSSGWRLNEQFF
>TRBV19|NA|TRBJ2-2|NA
TGTGCCAGTAGTCAAGCTCCCACCGGGGAGCTGTTTTTT
CASSQAPTGELFF
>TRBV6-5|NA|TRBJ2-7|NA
TGTGCCAGCAGTTTCCAGGACTCCGAGCTCTACGAGCAGTACTTC
CASSFQDSELYEQYF
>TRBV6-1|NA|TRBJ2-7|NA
TGTGTCAGCAGTGAAGCGGACGGCTACGAGCAGTACTTC
CVSSEADGYEQYF
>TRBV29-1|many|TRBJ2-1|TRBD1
TGCAGCGTTGCAGGGGGCTCCCAGGGGAATGAGCAGTTCTTC
CSVAGGSQGNEQFF
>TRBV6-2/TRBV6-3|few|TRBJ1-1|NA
TGTGCCAGCAGTTACTCCATTGAGAACACCAACACTGAAGCTTTCTTT
CASSYSIENTNTEAFF
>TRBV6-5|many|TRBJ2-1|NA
TGTGCCAGCAGTTACGGCAATAATGAGCAGTTCTTC
CASSYGNNEQFF
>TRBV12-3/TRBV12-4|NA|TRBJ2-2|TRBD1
TGTGCCAGCAAGGGGGCAACCGGGGAGCAGTTTTTT
CASKGATGEQFF
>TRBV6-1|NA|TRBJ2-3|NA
TGTGCCACTGGGCGTGAGATACTCACAGATACGCAGTATTTT
CATGREILTDTQYF
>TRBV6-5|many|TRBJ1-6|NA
TGTGCCAGCCGTACGTGGAAGACCTATAATTCACCCCTCCACTTT
CASRTWKTYNSPLHF
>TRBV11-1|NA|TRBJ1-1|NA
TGTGCCAGCAGCTTAGGGTTCGAGGATGAAACTTTCTTT
CASSLGFEDETFF
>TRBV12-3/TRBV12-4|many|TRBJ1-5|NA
TGTGCCAGCAGTTCCGGGGGACCTAATCAGCCCCAGCATTTT
CASSSGGPNQPQHF
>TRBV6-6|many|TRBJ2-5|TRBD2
TGTGCCAGCAGTTGGGAAGCGGGAGAAGATAAAGAGACCCAGTACTTC
CASSWEAGEDKETQYF
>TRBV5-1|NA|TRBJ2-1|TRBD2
TGCGCCAGCAGCCCCCGACTAGCGAGACTACAAGTTGGGCAGTTCTTC
CASSPRLARLQVGQFF
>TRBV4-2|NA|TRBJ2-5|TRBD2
TGTGCTAGCAGCCAAGATCTGACTCGCGGGAGTGAGACCCAGTACTTC
CASSQDLTRGSETQYF
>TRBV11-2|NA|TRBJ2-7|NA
TGTGTCAGCAGCTTACAAGGTGGAGTCGAGCAGTATTTC
CVSSLQGGVEQYF
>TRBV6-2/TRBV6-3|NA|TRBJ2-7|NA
TGTGCCAGCAGTCCCGGGACGGCTTCCTACGAGCAGTACTTC
CASSPGTASYEQYF
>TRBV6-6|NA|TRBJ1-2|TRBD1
TGTGCCAGCAGTTACACAGGGGCGGGGACAGGGCAAGGTGGCTACACCTTC
CASSYTGAGTGQGGYTF
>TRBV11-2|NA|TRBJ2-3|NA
TGTGCCAGCAGCCCGACGGGACTTACCCTCACAAATGCGCAGTATTTT
CASSPTGLTLTNAQYF
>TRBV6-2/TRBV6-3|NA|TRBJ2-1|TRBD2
TGTGCCAGCAGCCCCAGGAGCGGGAGCTCCTACAATGAGCAGTTCTTC
CASSPRSGSSYNEQFF
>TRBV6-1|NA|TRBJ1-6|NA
TGTGCCAGCAGTGGGGGGATTGGCAATTCACCCCTTCACTTT
CASSGGIGNSPLHF
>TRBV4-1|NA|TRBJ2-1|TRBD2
TGCGCCAGCAGCCAAGATAAAGCGGGAGCTCTTCGCAATGAGCAGTTCTTC
CASSQDKAGALRNEQFF
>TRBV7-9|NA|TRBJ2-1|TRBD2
TGTGCCAGCAGCAACGGGACTAGCGGGTTCCATGAGCAGTTCTTC
CASSNGTSGFHEQFF
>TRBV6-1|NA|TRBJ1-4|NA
TGTGTCAGCAGCCCCACCGCGGTACCGGAAAAACTGTTTTTT
CVSSPTAVPEKLFF
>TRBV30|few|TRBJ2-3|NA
TGTGCCTGGAGTCCCCCAACAGGGGAGGGAGATACGCAGTATTTT
CAWSPPTGEGDTQYF
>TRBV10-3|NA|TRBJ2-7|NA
TGTGCCATCAGTTCACATTACGAGCAGTACTTC
CAISSHYEQYF
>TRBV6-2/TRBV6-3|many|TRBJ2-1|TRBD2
TGTGCCAGCAGTTACAACGGGGCGGGAGGACCCTACAATGAGCAGTTCTTC
CASSYNGAGGPYNEQFF
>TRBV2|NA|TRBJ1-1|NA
TGTGCCAGCAGTAGACAGGCGACCAACACTGAAGCTTTCTTT
CASSRQATNTEAFF